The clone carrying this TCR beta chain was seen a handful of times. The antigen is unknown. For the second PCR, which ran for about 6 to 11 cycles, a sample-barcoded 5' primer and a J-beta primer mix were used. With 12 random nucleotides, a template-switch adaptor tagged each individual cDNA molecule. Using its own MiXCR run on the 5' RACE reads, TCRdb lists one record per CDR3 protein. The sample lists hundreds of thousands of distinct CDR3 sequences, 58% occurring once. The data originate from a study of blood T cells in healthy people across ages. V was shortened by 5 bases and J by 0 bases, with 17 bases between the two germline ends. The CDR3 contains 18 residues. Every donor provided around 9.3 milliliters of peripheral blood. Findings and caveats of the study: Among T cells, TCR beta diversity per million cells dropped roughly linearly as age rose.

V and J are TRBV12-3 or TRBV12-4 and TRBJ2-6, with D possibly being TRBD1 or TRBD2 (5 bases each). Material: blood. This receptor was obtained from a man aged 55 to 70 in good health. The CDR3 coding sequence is TGTGCCAGCAGTCCCCGGGACCAGACCCTCTCTGGGGCCAACGTCCTGACTTTC. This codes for CASSPRDQTLSGANVLTF.